A selection of T cell receptor beta chains follows, all from one sample in a study of OX40 agonist ivuxolimab in advanced cancers. Sequencing was performed with immunoSEQ multiplex PCR; in TCRdb, only in-frame clones are kept and a portion is missing. Of about 94,000 clones listed, around 94% were seen once; the top ten hold 0.15% to 0.2%. This specimen consisted of CD4+ or CD8+ T cells sorted from blood, obtained in a trial of the OX40 agonist ivuxolimab. The receptors here all came from an adult with an advanced solid tumor such as melanoma, head and neck, liver or kidney cancer. The conserved cysteine and the conserved F or W are not part of the CDR3 here.

CDR3 protein: ASSLEMSAGDLTDTQY
V gene: TRBV5-1

CDR3 protein: ASFTQGAYGYT
V gene: TRBV18

CDR3 protein: ASGLGGGGTDFHLQSSGNTIY
V gene: TRBV12-5

CDR3 protein: ASSLGTYLKGTNQPQH
V gene: TRBV7-9

CDR3 protein: ASSLGSTDTQY
V gene: TRBV9

CDR3 protein: ASSPGTPLF
V gene: TRBV5-6

CDR3 protein: ASSYSTRTGKNIQY
V gene: TRBV6-5

CDR3 protein: ASSRQASSYNSPLH
V gene: TRBV6-6

CDR3 protein: ASSLEGGWETQY
V gene: TRBV27

CDR3 protein: ASTLNTEAF
V gene: TRBV18

CDR3 protein: ASSLSVPNTEAF
V gene: TRBV5-1

CDR3 protein: ASSQGGAGRINNEQF
V gene: TRBV4-1

CDR3 protein: ASSLPRASHEQF
V gene: TRBV7-9

CDR3 protein: ASSLQSSAHGQY
V gene: TRBV28

CDR3 protein: ASKQGWTGELF
V gene: TRBV9

CDR3 protein: ASSVGRLAGALAEQY
V gene: TRBV9

CDR3 protein: ASSIDFGTSGNYEQY
V gene: TRBV19

CDR3 protein: ASSRRRGSGNSYEQY
V gene: TRBV19

CDR3 protein: ASSLVVGETQY
V gene: TRBV7-9

CDR3 protein: ARVSSSTSNTEAF
V gene: TRBV10-1

CDR3 protein: AIGRQGTDYNEQF
V gene: TRBV10-3

CDR3 protein: ASSGDRAEKLF
V gene: TRBV18

CDR3 protein: ASSPALDSLYSGVLT
V gene: TRBV19

CDR3 protein: ASSYGGDRANTEAF
V gene: TRBV7-2

CDR3 protein: ASSGSQGSSQPQH
V gene: TRBV2

CDR3 protein: ASCEDGGFNQPQH
V gene: TRBV2

CDR3 protein: ASRGKLF
V gene: TRBV6-1

CDR3 protein: ASSPTGSGNTIY
V gene: TRBV7-9

CDR3 protein: ASRAPGNTEAF
V gene: TRBV6-6

CDR3 protein: ASSEGNNYQPQH
V gene: TRBV2

CDR3 protein: ASRAPTWRQDDYNSPLH
V gene: TRBV11-2

CDR3 protein: ASSLLGVSGNTIY
V gene: TRBV5-6

CDR3 protein: ASSQDLSGGTLRSQETQY
V gene: TRBV4-1

CDR3 protein: ASSQEATPGVYNEQF
V gene: TRBV4-1

CDR3 protein: ASSPPFVTGELF
V gene: TRBV7-2

CDR3 protein: ASSPPLAGVDVQY
V gene: TRBV28

CDR3 protein: ASSLPGQRNTGELF
V gene: TRBV5-1

CDR3 protein: ASSIRLAASVDTQY
V gene: TRBV19

CDR3 protein: ASARDRGREKLF
V gene: TRBV9

CDR3 protein: ASSPTQTGLMFTEAF
V gene: TRBV4-1

CDR3 protein: AISASADYGYT
V gene: TRBV10-3